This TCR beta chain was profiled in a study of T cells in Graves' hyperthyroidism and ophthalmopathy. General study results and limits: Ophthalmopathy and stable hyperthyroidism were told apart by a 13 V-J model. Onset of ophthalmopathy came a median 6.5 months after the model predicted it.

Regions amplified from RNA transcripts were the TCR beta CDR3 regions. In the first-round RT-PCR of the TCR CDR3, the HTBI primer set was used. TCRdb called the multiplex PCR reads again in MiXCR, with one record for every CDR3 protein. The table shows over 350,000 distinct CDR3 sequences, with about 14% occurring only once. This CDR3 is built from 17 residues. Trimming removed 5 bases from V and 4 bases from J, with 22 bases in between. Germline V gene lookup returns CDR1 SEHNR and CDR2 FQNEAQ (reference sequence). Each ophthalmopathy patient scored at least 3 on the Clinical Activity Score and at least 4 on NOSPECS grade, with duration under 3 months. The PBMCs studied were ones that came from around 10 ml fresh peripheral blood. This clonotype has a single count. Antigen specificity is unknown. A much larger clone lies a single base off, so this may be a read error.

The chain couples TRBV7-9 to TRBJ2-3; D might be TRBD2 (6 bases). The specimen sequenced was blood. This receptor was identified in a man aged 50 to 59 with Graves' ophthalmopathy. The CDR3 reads CASSGRGTQRRSDTQYF. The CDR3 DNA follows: TGTGCCAGCAGCGGGCGAGGGACTCAGAGGAGGTCAGATACGCAGTATTTT. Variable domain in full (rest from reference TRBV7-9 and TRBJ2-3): DTGVSQNPRHKITKRGQNVTFRCDPISEHNRLYWYRQTLGQGPEFLTYFQNEAQLEKSRLLSDRFSAERPKGSFSTLEIQRTEQGDSAMYLCASSGRGTQRRSDTQYFGPGTRLTVL.